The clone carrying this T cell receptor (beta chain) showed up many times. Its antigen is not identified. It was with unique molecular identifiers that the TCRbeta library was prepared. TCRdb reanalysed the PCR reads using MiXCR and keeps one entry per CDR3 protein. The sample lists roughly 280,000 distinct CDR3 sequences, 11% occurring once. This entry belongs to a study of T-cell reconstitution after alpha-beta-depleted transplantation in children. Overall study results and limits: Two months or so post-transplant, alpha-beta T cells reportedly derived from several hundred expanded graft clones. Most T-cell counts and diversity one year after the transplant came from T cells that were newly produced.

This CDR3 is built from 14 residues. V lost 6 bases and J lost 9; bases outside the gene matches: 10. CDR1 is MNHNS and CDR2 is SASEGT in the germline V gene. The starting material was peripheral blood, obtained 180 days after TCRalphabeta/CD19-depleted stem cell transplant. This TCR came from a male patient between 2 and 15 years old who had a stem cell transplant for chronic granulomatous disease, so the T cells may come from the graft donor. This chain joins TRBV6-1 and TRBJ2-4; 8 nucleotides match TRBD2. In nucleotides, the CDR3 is TGTGCCAGCAGCCCCCGCGGGGGGATTGGCATTCAGTACTTC. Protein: CASSPRGGIGIQYF.